The 21 T cell receptor beta chains below come from one sample, sequenced in a study of blood T cell repertoires in COVID-19. Profiling relied on immunoSEQ multiplex PCR, and the TCRdb table lists in-frame clones only, not all of them. Here the sample spans hundreds of thousands of clones, 70% to 90% being singletons. The sample was peripheral blood. The receptors were gathered from a man aged 45-60 years with COVID-19, enrolled during active disease.

This chain uses TRBV28 with TRBJ1-6, with a possible D match to TRBD1 (6 bases). CDR1 MDHEN and CDR2 SYDVKM come from the germline V gene. V lost 1 base and J 3 bases, leaving 13 bases between the germline ends. The CDR3 extends over 17 amino acids. CDR3 loop: CASSLSAGAFYNSPLHF. The DNA for the CDR3 is TGTGCCAGCAGTTTATCCGCAGGGGCCTTCTATAATTCACCCCTCCACTTT.

This clone was picked up a small number of times. The chain links TRBV19 to TRBJ1-6, with D possibly TRBD1 on 5 matching bases. The V end was cut by 1 base, the J end by 6 bases, with 10 bases between. The germline CDR1 and CDR2 sequences are LNHDA and SQIVND (reference sequence). This CDR3 spans 15 amino acids. CDR3 amino acids: CASSIAGDLNSPLHF. CDR3 DNA: TGTGCCAGTAGTATAGCGGGGGACCTTAATTCACCCCTCCACTTT.

In its sample, this clone was seen a few times. The chain employs TRBV30 and TRBJ2-1, with TRBD2 matching over 9 bases. With V trimmed by 0 bases and J by 4 bases, 7 bases remained unmatched. Per germline, CDR1 GTSNPN and CDR2 SVGIG (reference sequence). This CDR3 is 16 amino acids long. The CDR3 spells CAWSVRLSGGYNEQFF. CDR3 in DNA: TGTGCCTGGAGTGTTAGATTGAGCGGGGGGTACAATGAGCAGTTCTTC.

The CDR3 nucleotides are TGTGCCAGCAGCCCCTGGACTAGCGGGGGGGCCGGAGAGACCCAGTACTTC. Protein sequence: CASSPWTSGGAGETQYF. V and J are TRBV14 and TRBJ2-5; the match to TRBD2 covers 15 bases. In germline, CDR1 is SGHDN, CDR2 FVKESK. CDR3 length: 17 amino acids. Trimming removed 4 bases from V and 4 bases from J; junction bases left unmatched: 7. Full variable domain (missing parts from reference TRBV14 and TRBJ2-5): EAGVTQFPSHSVIEKGQTVTLRCDPISGHDNLYWYRRVMGKEIKFLLHFVKESKQDESGMPNNRFLAERTGGTYSTLKVQPAELEDSGVYFCASSPWTSGGAGETQYFGPGTRLLVL.

The chain carries TRBV25-1 and TRBJ2-1; 16 nucleotides match TRBD2. V shed 8 bases, J shed 9 bases, and the junction held 4 bases outside the gene matches. The length of the CDR3 is 14 residues. Germline assignment: CDR1 MGHDK and CDR2 SYGVNS. The CDR3 spells CASVGTSGGAEQFF. As DNA, the CDR3 is TGTGCCAGCGTCGGGACTAGCGGGGGGGCTGAGCAGTTCTTC.

The chain carries TRBV3-1 (or the pseudogene TRBV3-2) and TRBJ1-1; D gene uncertain. CDR1 and CDR2 (germline): LGHDT, YNNKEL (reference sequence). The CDR3 has 16 amino acids. With 4 bases removed from V and 4 bases from J, the gap between germline ends came to 19 bases. CDR3 DNA sequence: TGTGCCAGCAGCCCTAGCCTATCGGTGGGTTCCACTGAAGCTTTCTTT. It translates to CASSPSLSVGSTEAFF.

The chain couples TRBV11-2 to TRBJ1-2; 10 bases line up with TRBD1. The germline CDR1 and CDR2 sequences are SGHAT and FQNNGV. The V and J ends lost 5 bases and 7 bases, in that order; junction bases with no gene match: 4. The CDR3 runs to 13 residues. The CDR3 sequence: CASSLGQGSGYTF. The CDR3 DNA sequence: TGTGCCAGCAGCCTGGGACAGGGGTCTGGCTACACCTTC.

This clone was observed a single time. The gene calls are TRBV5-1 and TRBJ2-5; D might be TRBD2 (5 bases). This CDR3 spans 15 amino acids. Trimming took 3 bases from V and 5 from J, leaving 17 bases between them. Germline loops: CDR1 SGHRS, CDR2 YFSETQ. The CDR3 region has the DNA TGCGCCAGCAGCTCCAACCCAGGTAGCGAGGAGACCCAGTACTTC. Translation: CASSSNPGSEETQYF.

The V call is TRBV7-9, the J call TRBJ1-6; D is unresolved. Germline CDR1 is SEHNR and CDR2 is FQNEAQ (reference sequence). The CDR3 totals 15 residues. Trimming cost V 6 bases and J 7 bases, with 16 bases left between them. The CDR3 here is CASSSSGVRNSPLHF. The CDR3, as DNA: TGTGCCAGCAGTTCCTCCGGGGTCCGGAATTCACCCCTCCACTTT.

J is TRBJ2-7 and V is TRBV6-5, with TRBD1 matching over 12 bases. Germline CDR1 and CDR2: MNHEY and SVGAGI. The CDR3 length is 13 residues. V shed 0 bases and J 13 bases; nucleotides not matched to a gene: 4. Written as DNA, the CDR3 is TGTGCCAGCAGTTACTCCGGGACAGGGGGCGATTACTTC. Translated: CASSYSGTGGDYF.

In its sample, this clone was seen a few times. The chain couples TRBV6-6 to TRBJ1-6; 9 nucleotides match TRBD1. Trimming cost V 5 bases and J 8 bases; bases outside gene matches: 1. This CDR3 comprises 13 residues. CDR1 and CDR2 from the germline V gene are MNHNY and SVGAGI (reference sequence). CDR3 DNA: TGTGCCAGCAGTGGACAGGGGTATTCACCCCTCCACTTT. Encoded protein: CASSGQGYSPLHF.

V usage is TRBV4-3 and J usage is TRBJ2-6; the D is unclear. Trimming removed 5 bases from V and 3 bases from J, with 11 bases in between. Per the germline V gene, CDR1 is LGHNA and CDR2 is YSLEER. This CDR3 has 15 residues. The CDR3 region is CASSKQVSGANVLTF. The DNA for the CDR3 is TGCGCCAGCAGCAAGCAAGTTAGTGGGGCCAACGTCCTGACTTTC.

The chain carries TRBV5-4 and TRBJ2-7, with a tentative D call TRBD1 (5 bases). V was clipped by 2 bases and J by 2 bases, with 8 bases between them. The CDR3 length is 13 residues. Germline lookup yields CDR1 SGHNT and CDR2 YYREEE (reference sequence). The CDR3 bases are TGTGCCAGCAGCTTTAAGGGGACCTACGAGCAGTACTTC. Its protein product is CASSFKGTYEQYF.

V usage is TRBV28 and J usage is TRBJ2-2; D gene uncertain. The CDR3 covers 14 residues. CDR1 and CDR2 (germline): MDHEN, SYDVKM. The germline V and J ends were trimmed by 2 bases and 7 bases, with 11 bases remaining between them. This CDR3 is CASSLPELSGELFF. As DNA, the CDR3 is TGTGCCAGCAGTTTACCGGAGTTGAGCGGGGAGCTGTTTTTT.

The J gene is TRBJ2-5, the V gene TRBV7-9; TRBD1 aligns across 8 bases. Losses at the gene ends were 4 bases for V and 5 bases for J; bases not matched to a gene: 3. This CDR3 region has 13 residues. From germline, CDR1 is SEHNR and CDR2 FQNEAQ (reference sequence). CDR3 sequence reads: CASSSRTGETQYF. The CDR3 nucleotides read TGTGCCAGCAGCTCCAGGACAGGGGAGACCCAGTACTTC.

The count of this clone is one. The rearrangement uses TRBV30 and TRBJ2-1; D may be TRBD2 (6 bases). Trimming left V 3 bases short and J 0 bases short, with 9 bases between. There are 14 residues in the CDR3. Germline CDR1 reads GTSNPN; CDR2 reads SVGIG (reference sequence). The CDR3, as DNA: TGTGCCTGGAGCCTGGGGGGCTCCTACAATGAGCAGTTCTTC. Its protein product is CAWSLGGSYNEQFF.

This clone was counted once. V gene TRBV27 combines with J gene TRBJ2-1, with 7 bases that match TRBD2. Germline V gene data show CDR1 as MNHEY and CDR2 as SMNVEV (reference sequence). V shed 7 bases, J shed 7 bases, and the junction held 16 bases outside the gene matches. CDR3 length: 16 residues. The CDR3 reads CASNPRRAGVSNEQFF. In DNA, the CDR3 is TGTGCCAGCAATCCCCGTAGGGCGGGGGTATCTAATGAGCAGTTCTTC.

The J gene is TRBJ2-3, the V gene TRBV7-3; 8 bases match TRBD2. CDR3 length: 19 residues. The germline V gene has CDR1 SGHTA and CDR2 FQGTGA. V shed 1 base and J 1 base; nucleotides not matched to a gene: 13. The CDR3 DNA reads as TGTGCCAGCAGCTTAAAACCCCTTTCTAGCGGGTTTCGCACAGATACGCAGTATTTT. It yields the protein CASSLKPLSSGFRTDTQYF.

V and J are TRBV19 and TRBJ2-7, with 10 bases aligning to TRBD1. Unmatched junction bases numbered 10, after V lost 0 bases and J lost 5 bases. The germline V gene has CDR1 LNHDA and CDR2 SQIVND (reference sequence). The CDR3 sequence is 17 residues long. For the CDR3, the DNA is TGTGCCAGTAGTATAGACCCGACAGGGGGCGGTTTTCACGAGCAGTACTTC. It codes for CASSIDPTGGGFHEQYF. The variable domain in full, completed from reference TRBV19 and TRBJ2-7, reads DGGITQSPKYLFRKEGQNVTLSCEQNLNHDAMYWYRQDPGQGLRLIYYSQIVNDFQKGDIAEGYSVSREKKESFPLTVTSAQKNPTAFYLCASSIDPTGGGFHEQYFGPGTRLTVT.

The gene calls are TRBV6-5 and TRBJ2-7; the match to TRBD1 covers 8 bases. The junction had 11 bases not matched to a gene; V was cut back by 6 bases and J by 4 bases. The CDR3 contains 15 residues. The germline V gene has CDR1 MNHEY and CDR2 SVGAGI. The DNA for the CDR3 is TGTGCCAGCAGGCCAGGGGGCATCACGTCTTACGAGCAGTACTTC. It is translated as CASRPGGITSYEQYF.

The CDR3 reads CASSRKGQAQSASGANVLTF. The DNA for the CDR3 is TGTGCCAGTAGTAGAAAGGGACAGGCCCAAAGCGCCTCTGGGGCCAACGTCCTGACTTTC. The chain has TRBV19 and TRBJ2-6; 8 nucleotides match TRBD1. The germline V gene has CDR1 LNHDA and CDR2 SQIVND (reference sequence). J was trimmed by 0 bases and V by 4 bases; bases with no gene match: 14. The CDR3 is 20 amino acids. Combining the CDR3 with reference TRBV19 and TRBJ2-6 gives the whole variable domain DGGITQSPKYLFRKEGQNVTLSCEQNLNHDAMYWYRQDPGQGLRLIYYSQIVNDFQKGDIAEGYSVSREKKESFPLTVTSAQKNPTAFYLCASSRKGQAQSASGANVLTFGAGSRLTVL.